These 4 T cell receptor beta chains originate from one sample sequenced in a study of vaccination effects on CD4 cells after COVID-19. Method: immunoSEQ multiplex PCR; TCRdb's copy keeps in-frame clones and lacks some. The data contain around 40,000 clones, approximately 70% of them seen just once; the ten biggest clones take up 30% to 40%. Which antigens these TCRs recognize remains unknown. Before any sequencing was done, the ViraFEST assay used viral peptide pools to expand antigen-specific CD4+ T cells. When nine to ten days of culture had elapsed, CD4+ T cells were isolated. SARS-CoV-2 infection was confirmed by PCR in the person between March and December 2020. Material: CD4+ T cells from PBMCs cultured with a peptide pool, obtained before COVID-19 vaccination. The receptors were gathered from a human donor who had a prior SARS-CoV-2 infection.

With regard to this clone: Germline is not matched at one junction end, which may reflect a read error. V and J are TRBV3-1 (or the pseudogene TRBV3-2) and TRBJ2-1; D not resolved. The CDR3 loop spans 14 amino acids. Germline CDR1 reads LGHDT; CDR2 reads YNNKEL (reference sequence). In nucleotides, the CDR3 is TGTGCCAGCAGCCAAGATTGGTCCTTCAATGAGCAGTTCTTC. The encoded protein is CASSQDWSFNEQFF.

The CDR3 reads CASRSMDRINTEAFF. The CDR3 coding sequence is TGTGCCAGCAGATCAATGGACAGAATTAACACTGAAGCTTTCTTT. The rearrangement links TRBV27 to TRBJ1-1; D may be TRBD1 (6 bases). The CDR3 contains 15 residues. Germline V gene lookup returns CDR1 MNHEY and CDR2 SMNVEV (reference sequence). The V end was cut by 6 bases, the J end by 2 bases, with 16 bases between.

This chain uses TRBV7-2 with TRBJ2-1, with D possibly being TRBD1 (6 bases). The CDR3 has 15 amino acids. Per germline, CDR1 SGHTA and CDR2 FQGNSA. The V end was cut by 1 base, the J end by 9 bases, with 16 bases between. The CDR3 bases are TGTGCCAGCAGCTTAGTTGTGGGGGCCAATGTTGAGCAGTTCTTC. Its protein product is CASSLVVGANVEQFF.

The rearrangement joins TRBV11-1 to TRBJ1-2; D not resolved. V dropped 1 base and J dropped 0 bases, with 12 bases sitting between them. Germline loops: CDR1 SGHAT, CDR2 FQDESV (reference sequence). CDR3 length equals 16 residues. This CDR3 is CASSLDPRGPNYGYTF. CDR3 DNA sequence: TGTGCCAGCAGCTTAGATCCACGAGGACCTAACTATGGCTACACCTTC.